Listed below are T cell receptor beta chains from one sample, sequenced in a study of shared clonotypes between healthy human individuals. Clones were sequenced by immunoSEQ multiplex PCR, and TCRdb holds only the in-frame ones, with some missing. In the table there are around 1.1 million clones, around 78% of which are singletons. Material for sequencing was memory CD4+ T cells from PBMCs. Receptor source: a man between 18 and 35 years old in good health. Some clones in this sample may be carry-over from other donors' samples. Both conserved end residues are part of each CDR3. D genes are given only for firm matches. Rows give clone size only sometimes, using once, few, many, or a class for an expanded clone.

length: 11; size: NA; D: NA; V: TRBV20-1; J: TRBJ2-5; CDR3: CSGENRETQYF; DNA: TGCAGTGGGGAAAACCGAGAGACCCAGTACTTC
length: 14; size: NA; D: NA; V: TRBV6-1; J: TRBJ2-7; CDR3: CASTPLKASYEQYF; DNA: TGTGCCAGCACCCCGCTTAAGGCATCCTACGAGCAGTACTTC
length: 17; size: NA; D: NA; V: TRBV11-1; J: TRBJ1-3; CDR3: CASRAGGHHEPGNTIYF; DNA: TGTGCCAGCAGGGCCGGCGGCCACCATGAACCTGGAAACACCATATATTTT
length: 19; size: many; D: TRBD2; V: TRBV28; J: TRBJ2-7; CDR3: CASSPRGLGGRTRTGEQYF; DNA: TGTGCCAGCAGTCCCCGGGGGCTAGGCGGGAGGACGCGAACGGGGGAGCAGTACTTC
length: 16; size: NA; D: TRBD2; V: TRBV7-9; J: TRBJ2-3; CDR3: CASSFASGYYHGTQYF; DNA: TGTGCCAGCAGCTTTGCTAGCGGGTATTACCACGGTACGCAGTATTTT
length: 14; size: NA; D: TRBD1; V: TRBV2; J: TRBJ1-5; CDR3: CASSVEGANQPQHF; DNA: TGTGCCAGCAGTGTGGAGGGGGCCAACCAGCCCCAGCATTTT
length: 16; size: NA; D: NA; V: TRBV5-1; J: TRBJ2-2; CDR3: CASSLHPGGNTGELFF; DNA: TGCGCCAGCAGCTTGCACCCCGGGGGCAACACCGGGGAGCTGTTTTTT
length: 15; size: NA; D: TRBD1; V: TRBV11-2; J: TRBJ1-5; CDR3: CASSFSGTGNQPQHF; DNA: TGTGCCAGCAGCTTTTCCGGGACAGGGAACCAGCCCCAGCATTTT
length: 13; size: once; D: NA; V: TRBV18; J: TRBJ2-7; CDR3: CASSPGTNYEQYF; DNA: TGTGCCAGCTCACCAGGCACAAACTACGAGCAGTACTTC
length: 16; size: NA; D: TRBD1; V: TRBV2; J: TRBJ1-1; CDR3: CASSALLGQGRTEAFF; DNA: TGTGCCAGCAGCGCTCTATTGGGACAGGGCCGGACTGAAGCTTTCTTT
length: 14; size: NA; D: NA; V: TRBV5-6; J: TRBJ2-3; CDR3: CASSPLGEEGGQYF; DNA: TGTGCCAGCAGCCCATTGGGGGAGGAGGGCGGGCAGTATTTT
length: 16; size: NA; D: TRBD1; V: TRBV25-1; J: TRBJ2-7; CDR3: CASSGLGTDFSYEQYF; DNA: TGTGCCAGCAGTGGTCTAGGGACAGATTTCTCCTACGAGCAGTACTTC
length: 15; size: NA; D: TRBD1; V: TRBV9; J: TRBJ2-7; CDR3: CASSARTGSASEQYF; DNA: TGTGCCAGCAGCGCCAGGACAGGGAGCGCTTCCGAGCAGTACTTC
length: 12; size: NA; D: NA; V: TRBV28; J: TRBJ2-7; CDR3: CASTFTDSKQYF; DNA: TGTGCCAGCACCTTTACGGACAGCAAGCAGTACTTC
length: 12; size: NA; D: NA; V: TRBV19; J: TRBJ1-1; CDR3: CASSIRRPEAFF; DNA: TGTGCCAGTAGTATTAGGAGACCTGAAGCTTTCTTT
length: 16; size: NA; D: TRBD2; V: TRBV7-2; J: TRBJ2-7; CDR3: CASSLGLAGAGYEQYF; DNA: TGTGCCAGCAGCTTAGGCCTAGCGGGAGCAGGGTACGAGCAGTACTTC
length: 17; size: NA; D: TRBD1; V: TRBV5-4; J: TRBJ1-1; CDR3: CASSLEVGRGSDTEAFF; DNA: TGTGCCAGCAGCTTGGAGGTTGGCAGGGGGTCGGACACTGAAGCTTTCTTT
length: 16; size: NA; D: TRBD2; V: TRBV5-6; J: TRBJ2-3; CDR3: CASSLGLAGVTDTQYF; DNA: TGTGCCAGCAGCTTGGGCCTAGCGGGAGTTACAGATACGCAGTATTTT
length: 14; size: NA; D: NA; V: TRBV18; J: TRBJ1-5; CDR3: CASSPYKEQQPQHF; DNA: TGTGCCAGCTCACCTTACAAGGAGCAACAGCCCCAGCATTTT
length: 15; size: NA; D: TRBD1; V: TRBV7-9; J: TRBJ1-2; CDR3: CASSTGTGGLYGYTF; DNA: TGTGCCAGCAGCACAGGGACAGGGGGCCTCTATGGCTACACCTTC
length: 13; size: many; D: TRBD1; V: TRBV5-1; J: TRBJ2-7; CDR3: CASSRRQGIEQYF; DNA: TGCGCCAGCAGCCGAAGACAGGGTATTGAGCAGTACTTC
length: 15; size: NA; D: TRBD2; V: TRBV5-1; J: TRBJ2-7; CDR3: CASSSLSGESYEQYF; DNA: TGCGCCAGCAGCTCACTGAGCGGGGAGAGCTACGAGCAGTACTTC
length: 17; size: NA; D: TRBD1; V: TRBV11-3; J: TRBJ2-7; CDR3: CASSIRGQGFSLYEQYF; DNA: TGTGCCAGCAGCATACGAGGACAGGGTTTTTCTCTCTACGAGCAGTACTTC
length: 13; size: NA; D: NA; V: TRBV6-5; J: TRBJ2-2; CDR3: CASSYSVHGELFF; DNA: TGTGCCAGCAGTTACTCGGTCCACGGGGAGCTGTTTTTT
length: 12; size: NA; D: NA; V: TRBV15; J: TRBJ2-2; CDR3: CATSREVGELFF; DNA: TGTGCCACCAGCAGAGAAGTCGGGGAGCTGTTTTTT
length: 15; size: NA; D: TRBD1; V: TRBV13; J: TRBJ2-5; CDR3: CASSRTGDNQETQYF; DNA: TGTGCCAGCAGCCGGACAGGGGATAACCAAGAGACCCAGTACTTC
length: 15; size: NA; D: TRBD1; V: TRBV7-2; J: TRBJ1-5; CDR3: CASSLRTGSNQPQHF; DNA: TGTGCCAGCAGCCTCCGGACAGGGAGTAATCAGCCCCAGCATTTT
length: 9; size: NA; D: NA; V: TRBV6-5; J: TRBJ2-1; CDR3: CVSGDEQFF; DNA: TGTGTCTCTGGGGATGAGCAGTTCTTC
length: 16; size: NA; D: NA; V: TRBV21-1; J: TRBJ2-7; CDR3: CASSKKGGLPTYEQYF; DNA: TGTGCCAGCAGCAAAAAGGGGGGACTACCGACCTACGAGCAGTACTTC